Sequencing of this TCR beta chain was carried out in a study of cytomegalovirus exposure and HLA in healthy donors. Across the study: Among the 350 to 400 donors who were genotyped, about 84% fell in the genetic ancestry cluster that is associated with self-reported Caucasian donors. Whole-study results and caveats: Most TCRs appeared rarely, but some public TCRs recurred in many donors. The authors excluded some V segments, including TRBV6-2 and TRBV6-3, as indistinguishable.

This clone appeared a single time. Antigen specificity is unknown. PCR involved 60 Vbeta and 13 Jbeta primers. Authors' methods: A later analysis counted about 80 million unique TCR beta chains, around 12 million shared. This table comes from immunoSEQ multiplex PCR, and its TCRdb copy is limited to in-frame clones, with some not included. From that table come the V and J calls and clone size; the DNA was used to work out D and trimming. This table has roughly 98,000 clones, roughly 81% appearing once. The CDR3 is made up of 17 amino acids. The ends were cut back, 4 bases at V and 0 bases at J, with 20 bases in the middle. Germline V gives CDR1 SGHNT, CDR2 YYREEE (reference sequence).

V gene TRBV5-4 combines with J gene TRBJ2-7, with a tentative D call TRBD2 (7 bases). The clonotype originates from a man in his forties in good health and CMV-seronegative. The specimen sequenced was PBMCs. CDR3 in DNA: TGTGCCAGCAGCCCTCCTTTGGGGGGGGGCTTCTCCTACGAGCAGTACTTC. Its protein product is CASSPPLGGGFSYEQYF.